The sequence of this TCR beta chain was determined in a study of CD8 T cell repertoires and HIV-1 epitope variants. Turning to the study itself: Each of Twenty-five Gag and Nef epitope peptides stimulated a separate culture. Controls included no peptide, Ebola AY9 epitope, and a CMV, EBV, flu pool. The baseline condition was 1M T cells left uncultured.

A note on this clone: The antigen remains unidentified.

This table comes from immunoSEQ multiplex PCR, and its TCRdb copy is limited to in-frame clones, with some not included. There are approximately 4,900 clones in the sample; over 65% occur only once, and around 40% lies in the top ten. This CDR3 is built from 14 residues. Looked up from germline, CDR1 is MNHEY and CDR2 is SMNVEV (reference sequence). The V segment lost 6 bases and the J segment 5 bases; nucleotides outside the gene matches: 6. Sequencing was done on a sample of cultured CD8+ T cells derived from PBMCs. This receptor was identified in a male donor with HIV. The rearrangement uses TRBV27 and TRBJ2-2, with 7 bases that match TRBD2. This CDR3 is CASSLGGLTGELFF. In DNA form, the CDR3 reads TGTGCCAGCAGCCTGGGGGGGTTGACCGGGGAGCTGTTTTTT.